One sample yielded the 12 T cell receptor beta chains listed below, sequenced in a study of control samples from healthy donors and cancer patients. Some clones are missing from TCRdb's copy, which holds only in-frame ones; the method was immunoSEQ multiplex PCR. The data show 110,000 to 150,000 clones, around 90% seen once. What was sequenced was blood. Source of these receptors: a man younger than 45 in good health.

This rearrangement joins TRBV4-1 to TRBJ1-1; 7 positions agree with TRBD1. This CDR3 region has 16 residues. J gave up 2 bases and V 1 base, and 7 bases lay outside the gene matches. Germline V gives CDR1 MGHRA, CDR2 YSYEKL. CDR3 nucleotide sequence: TGCGCCAGCAGCCAAGGGTTTGACAGGGTAAACACTGAAGCTTTCTTT. It codes for CASSQGFDRVNTEAFF.

Worth noting for this clone: Germline is not matched at one junction end, which may reflect a read error. V usage is TRBV13 and J usage is TRBJ2-7; 7 nucleotides line up with TRBD2. Germline loops: CDR1 PRHDT, CDR2 FYEKMQ (reference sequence). The CDR3 runs to 17 residues. The CDR3 sequence: CASSLGLTSASSPKVDF. In nucleotides, the CDR3 is TGTGCCAGCAGCTTAGGCCTTACTAGCGCTAGTTCGCCTAAGGTGGACTTC.

V gene TRBV7-9 combines with J gene TRBJ1-5; D remains unclear. CDR3 size: 15 residues. V lost 5 bases and J lost 1, with 12 bases in between. Per germline, CDR1 SEHNR and CDR2 FQNEAQ (reference sequence). This chain's CDR3 is CASSRDTGSNQPQHF. The CDR3 DNA follows: TGTGCCAGCAGCCGCGACACCGGCAGCAATCAGCCCCAGCATTTT.

The V gene is TRBV6-5, the J gene TRBJ2-3, with 9 bases fitting TRBD1. J was trimmed by 4 bases and V by 5 bases; bases with no gene match: 7. CDR1 and CDR2 from the germline V gene are MNHEY and SVGAGI. This CDR3 contains 15 residues. The CDR3 loop is CASSPWDREADTQYF. CDR3 nucleotides: TGTGCCAGCAGTCCTTGGGACAGGGAAGCAGATACGCAGTATTTT.

This clone appeared a single time. The V and J genes are TRBV4-1 and TRBJ1-4; D call uncertain. V lost 4 bases and J 1 base, leaving 10 bases between the germline ends. The CDR3 runs 15 residues. Germline V gene sequence: CDR1 MGHRA, CDR2 YSYEKL. CDR3 nucleotides: TGCGCCAGCAGCCTACATGTAGGAACTAATGAAAAACTGTTTTTT. It translates to CASSLHVGTNEKLFF.

This rearrangement joins TRBV2 to TRBJ1-2; TRBD1 agrees at 10 bases. The J segment lost 4 bases and the V segment lost 5 bases, leaving 1 base of the junction unmatched. This CDR3 spans 13 amino acids. Germline lookup yields CDR1 SNHLY and CDR2 FYNNEI. The CDR3 reads CASSRTGGYGYTF. In DNA, the CDR3 is TGTGCCAGCAGTCGGACAGGGGGCTATGGCTACACCTTC.

This clone has just a few counts. This CDR3 reads CATSDQTESGANVLTF. The DNA of the CDR3 is TGTGCCACCAGTGACCAGACAGAGTCTGGGGCCAACGTCCTGACTTTC. The chain employs TRBV24-1 and TRBJ2-6; possible D gene TRBD1, 5 bases. CDR3 length equals 16 residues. CDR1 is KGHDR and CDR2 is SFDVKD in the germline V gene. V gave up 4 bases and J gave up 1 base, with 10 bases separating them.

The chain carries TRBV4-2 and TRBJ1-1; 11 bases map to TRBD1. The CDR3 is 15 amino acids. Germline V lookup: CDR1 LGHNA, CDR2 YNFKEQ. J gave up 4 bases and V 2 bases, and 3 bases lay outside the gene matches. CDR3 protein: CASSQRTGGITEAFF. CDR3 bases: TGTGCCAGCAGCCAACGGACAGGGGGCATCACTGAAGCTTTCTTT.

The gene calls are TRBV7-2 and TRBJ2-1; perhaps D is TRBD1 or TRBD2 (5 bases each). V was pared by 5 bases and J by 9 bases, with 11 bases between. Germline CDR1 is SGHTA and CDR2 is FQGNSA. The CDR3 extends over 12 amino acids. CDR3: CASSKPGPEQFF. In DNA form, the CDR3 reads TGTGCCAGCAGCAAACCGGGGCCTGAGCAGTTCTTC.

The gene calls are TRBV23-1 and TRBJ2-7; D is uncertain. TRBV23-1 is an ORF, with its function uncertain. V gave up 0 bases and J gave up 6 bases, with 9 bases separating them. The CDR3 has 13 residues. CDR3 sequence: CASSQSTRGEQYF. CDR3 DNA: TGCGCCAGCAGTCAATCCACCCGCGGCGAGCAGTACTTC.

The chain links TRBV6-2 or TRBV6-3 to TRBJ2-7; D remains unclear. CDR3 size: 14 residues. V dropped 6 bases and J dropped 1 base, with 13 bases sitting between them. Looked up from germline, CDR1 is MNHEY and CDR2 is SVGEGT. The DNA of the CDR3 is TGTGCCAGCAGGTACAGTGAGAATTCCTACGAGCAGTACTTC. It specifies CASRYSENSYEQYF.

V and J are TRBV7-2 and TRBJ2-7, with 8 bases lining up with TRBD2. V was pared by 3 bases and J by 0 bases, with 1 base of the junction left unmatched. This CDR3 spans 14 amino acids. Germline V gives CDR1 SGHTA, CDR2 FQGNSA. CDR3 residues: CASSFSGSSYEQYF. CDR3 nucleotide sequence: TGTGCCAGCAGCTTCAGCGGGAGCTCCTACGAGCAGTACTTC.